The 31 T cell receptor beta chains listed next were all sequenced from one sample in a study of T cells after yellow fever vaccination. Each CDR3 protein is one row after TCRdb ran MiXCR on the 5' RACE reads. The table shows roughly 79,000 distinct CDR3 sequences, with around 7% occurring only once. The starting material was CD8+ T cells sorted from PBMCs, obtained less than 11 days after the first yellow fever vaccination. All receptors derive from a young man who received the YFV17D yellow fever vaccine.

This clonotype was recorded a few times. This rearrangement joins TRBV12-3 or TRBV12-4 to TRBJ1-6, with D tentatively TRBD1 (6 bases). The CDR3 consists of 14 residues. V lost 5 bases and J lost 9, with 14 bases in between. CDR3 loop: CASSLGTSSSPLHF. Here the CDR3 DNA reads TGTGCCAGCAGTCTCGGGACATCAAGTTCACCCCTCCACTTT.

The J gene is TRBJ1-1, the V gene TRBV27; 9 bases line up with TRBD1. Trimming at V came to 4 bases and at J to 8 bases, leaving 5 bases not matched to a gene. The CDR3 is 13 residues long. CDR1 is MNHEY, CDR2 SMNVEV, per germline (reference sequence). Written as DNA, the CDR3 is TGTGCCAGCAGTTCGGGGACAGGGAGCGAAGCTTTCTTT. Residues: CASSSGTGSEAFF.

This chain's CDR3 is CASSFIGTGVTDTQYF. CDR3 nucleotide sequence: TGTGCCAGCAGCTTTATCGGGACAGGGGTCACAGATACGCAGTATTTT. The V call is TRBV7-2, the J call TRBJ2-3, with TRBD1 matching over 10 bases. The CDR3 runs to 16 residues. The junction had 5 bases not matched to a gene; V was cut back by 3 bases and J by 2 bases. CDR1 is SGHTA, CDR2 FQGNSA, per germline.

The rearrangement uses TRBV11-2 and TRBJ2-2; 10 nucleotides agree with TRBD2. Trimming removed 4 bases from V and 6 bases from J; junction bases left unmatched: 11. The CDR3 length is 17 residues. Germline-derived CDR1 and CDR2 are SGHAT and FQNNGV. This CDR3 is CASSSKRLAGEAGELFF. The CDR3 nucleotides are TGTGCCAGCAGCTCAAAAAGACTAGCGGGTGAAGCCGGGGAGCTGTTTTTT.

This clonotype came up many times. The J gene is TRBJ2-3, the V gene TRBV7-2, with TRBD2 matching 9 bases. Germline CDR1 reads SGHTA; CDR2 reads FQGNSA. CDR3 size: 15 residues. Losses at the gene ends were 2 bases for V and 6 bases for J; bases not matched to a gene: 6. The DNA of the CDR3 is TGTGCCAGCAGCTTACTAGCGGGGTCTCTGGATACGCAGTATTTT. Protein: CASSLLAGSLDTQYF.

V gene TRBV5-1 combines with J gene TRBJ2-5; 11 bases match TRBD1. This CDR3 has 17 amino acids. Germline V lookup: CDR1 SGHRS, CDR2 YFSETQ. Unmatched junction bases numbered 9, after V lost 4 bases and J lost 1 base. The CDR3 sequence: CASSPGTGGYVQETQYF. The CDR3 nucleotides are TGCGCCAGCAGCCCCGGGACAGGGGGATATGTCCAAGAGACCCAGTACTTC.

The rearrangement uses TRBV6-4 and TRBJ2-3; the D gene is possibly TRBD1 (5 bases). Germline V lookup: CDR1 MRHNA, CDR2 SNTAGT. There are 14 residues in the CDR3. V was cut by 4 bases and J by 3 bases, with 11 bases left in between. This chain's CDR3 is CASSASPGTDTQYF. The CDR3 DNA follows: TGTGCCAGCAGTGCCTCACCAGGGACAGATACGCAGTATTTT.

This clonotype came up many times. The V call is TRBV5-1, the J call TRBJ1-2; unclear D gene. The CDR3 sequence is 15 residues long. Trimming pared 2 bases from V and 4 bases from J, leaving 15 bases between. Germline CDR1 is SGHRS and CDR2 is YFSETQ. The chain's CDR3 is CASSFGGLNTYGYTF. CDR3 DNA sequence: TGCGCCAGCAGCTTTGGAGGATTAAACACCTATGGCTACACCTTC. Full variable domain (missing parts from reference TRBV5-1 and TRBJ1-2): KAGVTQTPRYLIKTRGQQVTLSCSPISGHRSVSWYQQTPGQGLQFLFEYFSETQRNKGNFPGRFSGRQFSNSRSEMNVSTLELGDSALYLCASSFGGLNTYGYTFGSGTRLTVV.

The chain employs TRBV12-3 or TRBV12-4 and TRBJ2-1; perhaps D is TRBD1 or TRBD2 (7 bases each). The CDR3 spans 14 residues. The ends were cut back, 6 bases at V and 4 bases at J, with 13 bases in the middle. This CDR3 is CASRSGTDYNEQFF. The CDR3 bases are TGTGCCAGCAGAAGCGGGACAGATTACAATGAGCAGTTCTTC.

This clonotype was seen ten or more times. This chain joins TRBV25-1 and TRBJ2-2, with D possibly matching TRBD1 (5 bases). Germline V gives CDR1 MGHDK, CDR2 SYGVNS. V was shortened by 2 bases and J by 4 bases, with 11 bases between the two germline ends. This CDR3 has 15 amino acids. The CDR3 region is CASSETGLGTGELFF. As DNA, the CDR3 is TGTGCCAGCAGTGAAACAGGCTTGGGCACCGGGGAGCTGTTTTTT. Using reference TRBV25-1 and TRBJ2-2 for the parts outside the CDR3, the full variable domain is EADIYQTPRYLVIGTGKKITLECSQTMGHDKMYWYQQDPGMELHLIHYSYGVNSTEKGDLSSESTVSRIRTEHFPLTLESARPSHTSQYLCASSETGLGTGELFFGEGSRLTVL.

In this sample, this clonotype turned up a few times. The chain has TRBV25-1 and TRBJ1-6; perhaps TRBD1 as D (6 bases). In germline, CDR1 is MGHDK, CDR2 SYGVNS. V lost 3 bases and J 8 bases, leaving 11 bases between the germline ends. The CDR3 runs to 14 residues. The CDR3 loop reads CASSDYREYSPLHF. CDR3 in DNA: TGTGCCAGCAGTGACTACAGGGAGTATTCACCCCTCCACTTT.

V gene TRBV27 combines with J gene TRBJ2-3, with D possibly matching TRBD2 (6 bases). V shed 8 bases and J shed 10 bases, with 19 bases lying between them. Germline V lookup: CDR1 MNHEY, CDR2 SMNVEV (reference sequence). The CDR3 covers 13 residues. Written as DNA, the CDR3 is TGTGCCAGCTGGGGGGACTCCTTCCAAGCGCAGTATTTT. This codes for CASWGDSFQAQYF.

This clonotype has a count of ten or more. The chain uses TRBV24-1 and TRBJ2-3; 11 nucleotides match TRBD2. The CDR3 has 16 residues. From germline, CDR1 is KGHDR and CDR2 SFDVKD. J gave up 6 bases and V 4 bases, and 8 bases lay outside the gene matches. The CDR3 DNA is TGTGCCACCAGTGAGGACGTAGCGGGGGGGCGGGATACGCAGTATTTT. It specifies CATSEDVAGGRDTQYF.

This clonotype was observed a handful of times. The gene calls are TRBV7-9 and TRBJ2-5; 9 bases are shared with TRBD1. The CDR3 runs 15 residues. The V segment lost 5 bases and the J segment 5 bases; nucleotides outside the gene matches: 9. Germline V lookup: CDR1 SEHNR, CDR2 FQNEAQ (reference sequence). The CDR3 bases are TGTGCCAGCAGCCCCCTGGACAGGGGAAGGGAGACCCAGTACTTC. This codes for CASSPLDRGRETQYF.

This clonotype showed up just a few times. This CDR3 reads CASRTSGRYEQYV. Here the CDR3 DNA reads TGTGCCAGTAGGACTAGCGGGAGATACGAGCAGTACGTC. The chain combines TRBV2 with TRBJ2-7; 13 bases agree with TRBD2. Germline V CDR1 and CDR2: SNHLY, FYNNEI. The CDR3 extends over 13 amino acids. Unmatched junction bases numbered 3, after V lost 9 bases and J lost 4 bases.

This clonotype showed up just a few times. This CDR3 is CASSSQGTASNYGYTF. The CDR3 DNA reads as TGTGCCAGCAGCTCGCAAGGGACAGCGTCGAACTATGGCTACACCTTC. The chain carries TRBV6-2 or TRBV6-3 and TRBJ1-2; 7 bases align to TRBD1. The CDR3 runs to 16 residues. Germline loops: CDR1 MNHEY, CDR2 SVGEGT. V gave up 6 bases and J gave up 2 bases; unmatched junction bases: 12.

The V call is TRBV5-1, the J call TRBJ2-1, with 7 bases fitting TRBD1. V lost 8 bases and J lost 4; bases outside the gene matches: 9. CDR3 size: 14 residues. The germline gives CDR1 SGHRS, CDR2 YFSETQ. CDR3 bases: TGCGCCAGTACAAGGGGGCATGGATACAATGAGCAGTTCTTC. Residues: CASTRGHGYNEQFF. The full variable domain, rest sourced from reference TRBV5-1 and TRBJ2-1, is KAGVTQTPRYLIKTRGQQVTLSCSPISGHRSVSWYQQTPGQGLQFLFEYFSETQRNKGNFPGRFSGRQFSNSRSEMNVSTLELGDSALYLCASTRGHGYNEQFFGPGTRLTVL.

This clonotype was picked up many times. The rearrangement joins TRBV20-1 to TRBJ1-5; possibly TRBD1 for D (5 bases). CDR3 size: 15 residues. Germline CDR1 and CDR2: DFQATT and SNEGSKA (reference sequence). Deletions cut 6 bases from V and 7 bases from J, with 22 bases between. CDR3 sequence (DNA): TGCAGTGCGGCAAACAGGCGATCTCCGGGACAGCCCCAGCATTTT. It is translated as CSAANRRSPGQPQHF.

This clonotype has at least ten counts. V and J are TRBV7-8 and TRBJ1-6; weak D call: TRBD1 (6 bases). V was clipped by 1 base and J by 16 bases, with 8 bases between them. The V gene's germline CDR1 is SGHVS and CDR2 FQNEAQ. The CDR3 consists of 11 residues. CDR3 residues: CASSLGTELHF. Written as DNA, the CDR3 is TGTGCCAGCAGCTTAGGGACAGAGCTCCACTTT.

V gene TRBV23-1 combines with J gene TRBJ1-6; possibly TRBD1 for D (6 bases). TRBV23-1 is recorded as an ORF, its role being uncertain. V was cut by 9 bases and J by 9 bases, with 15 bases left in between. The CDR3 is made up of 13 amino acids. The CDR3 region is CARTQGGRSPLHF. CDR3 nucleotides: TGCGCCAGAACACAGGGAGGGCGTTCACCCCTCCACTTT.

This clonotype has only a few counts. The CDR3 sequence is CASSLSGTGVHEQYV. Written as DNA, the CDR3 is TGTGCCAGCAGCTTGAGTGGGACAGGGGTCCACGAGCAGTACGTC. The chain joins TRBV5-5 to TRBJ2-7; 10 nucleotides agree with TRBD1. Trimming removed 1 base from V and 5 bases from J; junction bases left unmatched: 6. Germline CDR1 SGHKS, CDR2 YYEKEE (reference sequence). The CDR3 is 15 amino acids.

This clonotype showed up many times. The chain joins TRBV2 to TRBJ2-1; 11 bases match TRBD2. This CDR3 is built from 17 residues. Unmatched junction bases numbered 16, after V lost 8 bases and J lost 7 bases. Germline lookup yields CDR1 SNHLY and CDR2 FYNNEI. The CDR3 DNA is TGTGCCAGCGGCACTCCCGAACTAGCGGGGGAAGAGAATGAGCAGTTCTTC. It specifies CASGTPELAGEENEQFF.

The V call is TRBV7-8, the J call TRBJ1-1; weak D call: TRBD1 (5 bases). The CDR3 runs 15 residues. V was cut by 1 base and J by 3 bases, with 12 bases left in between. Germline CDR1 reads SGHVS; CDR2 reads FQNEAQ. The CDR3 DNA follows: TGTGCCAGCAGCTTAGTCTCTGGGGCGCACACTGAAGCTTTCTTT. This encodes CASSLVSGAHTEAFF.

This CDR3 is CASCPGFIGVSSGANVLTF. Here the CDR3 DNA reads TGTGCCAGCTGTCCGGGTTTTATAGGAGTATCCTCTGGGGCCAACGTCCTGACTTTC. This chain joins TRBV12-3 or TRBV12-4 and TRBJ2-6; no reliable D call. The CDR3 is 19 amino acids. Trimming cost V 8 bases and J 0 bases, with 23 bases left between them.

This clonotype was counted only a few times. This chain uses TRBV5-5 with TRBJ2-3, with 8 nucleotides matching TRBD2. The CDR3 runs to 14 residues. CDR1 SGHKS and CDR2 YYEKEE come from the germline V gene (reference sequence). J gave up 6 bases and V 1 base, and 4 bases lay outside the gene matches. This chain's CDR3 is CASSLSLAGDTQYF. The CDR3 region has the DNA TGTGCCAGCAGCTTGAGCCTAGCGGGTGATACGCAGTATTTT.

For the CDR3, the DNA is TGTGCCAGTAGTGTCAGGGGGTCGTTCACTGAAGCTTTCTTT. Translation: CASSVRGSFTEAFF. V and J are TRBV19 and TRBJ1-1; TRBD1 aligns across 7 bases. The germline V gene encodes CDR1 LNHDA and CDR2 SQIVND (reference sequence). CDR3 length: 14 amino acids. The V and J ends lost 5 bases and 4 bases, in that order; junction bases with no gene match: 7.

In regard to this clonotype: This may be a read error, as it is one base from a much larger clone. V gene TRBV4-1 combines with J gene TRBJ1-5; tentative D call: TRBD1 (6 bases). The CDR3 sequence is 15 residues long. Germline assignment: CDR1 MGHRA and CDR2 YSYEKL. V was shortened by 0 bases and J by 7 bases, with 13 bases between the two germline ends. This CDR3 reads CASSQDSTGWQPQHF. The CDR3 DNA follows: TGCGCCAGCAGCCAAGACTCCACAGGGTGGCAGCCCCAGCATTTT.

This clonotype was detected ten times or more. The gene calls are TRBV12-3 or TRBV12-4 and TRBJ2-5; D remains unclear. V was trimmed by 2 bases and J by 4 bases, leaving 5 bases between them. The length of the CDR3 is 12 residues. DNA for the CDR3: TGTGCCAGCAGTTTACTAGGAGAGACCCAGTACTTC. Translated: CASSLLGETQYF.

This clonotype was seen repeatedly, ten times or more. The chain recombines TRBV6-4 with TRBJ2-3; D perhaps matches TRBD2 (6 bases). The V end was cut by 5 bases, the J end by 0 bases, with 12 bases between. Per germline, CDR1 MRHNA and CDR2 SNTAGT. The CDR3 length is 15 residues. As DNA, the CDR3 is TGTGCCAGCAGTCTGACGGCGGGGAGCACAGATACGCAGTATTTT. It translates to CASSLTAGSTDTQYF.

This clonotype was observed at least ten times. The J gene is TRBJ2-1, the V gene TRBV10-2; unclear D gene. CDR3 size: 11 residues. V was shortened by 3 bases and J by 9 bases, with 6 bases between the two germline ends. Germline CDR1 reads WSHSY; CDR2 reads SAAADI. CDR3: CASSDGREQFF. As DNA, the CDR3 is TGCGCCAGCAGTGATGGGCGTGAGCAGTTCTTC.

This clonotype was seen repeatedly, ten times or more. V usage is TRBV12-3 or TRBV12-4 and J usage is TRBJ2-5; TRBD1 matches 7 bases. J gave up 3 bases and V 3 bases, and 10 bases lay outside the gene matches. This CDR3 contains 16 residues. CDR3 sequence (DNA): TGTGCCAGCAGTTTCCTAAAGTTCCAGGGGGAAGAGACCCAGTACTTC. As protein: CASSFLKFQGEETQYF.